This T cell receptor (beta chain) emerged from a study of blood T cell repertoires in COVID-19. Study overall: There were acute and convalescent COVID-19 samples, and they came from the United States, Italy and Spain. Sources were T cells, B-cell-depleted T cells, or PBMCs; the material itself was cDNA or gDNA.

In the original processing: The authors estimated nucleated cell counts from reference gene primer amplification. Method: immunoSEQ multiplex PCR; TCRdb's copy keeps in-frame clones and lacks some. Clone size and the V and J calls come from that table; the DNA yielded D and trimming. Among some 140,000 clones listed, about 86% were seen once. Trimming pared 7 bases from V and 4 bases from J, leaving 13 bases between. CDR1 LNHDA and CDR2 SQIVND come from the germline V gene (reference sequence). There are 13 residues in the CDR3. The TCR sequence derives from a woman aged 60-70 years with active or convalescent COVID-19. Sequenced sample: peripheral blood. The rearrangement joins TRBV19 to TRBJ1-1, with no clear D. CDR3 sequence: CASKVAYGTEAFF. CDR3 bases: TGTGCCAGTAAAGTCGCGTACGGCACTGAAGCTTTCTTT.